This T cell receptor beta chain was identified during a study of blood T cell repertoires in COVID-19. The sample holds one count of this clone. V gave up 2 bases and J gave up 3 bases; unmatched junction bases: 4. The CDR3 spans 15 residues. CDR1 and CDR2 from the germline V gene are SGHRS and YFSETQ. The data were produced by immunoSEQ multiplex PCR, yet TCRdb's version contains in-frame clones alone and is incomplete. In the table there are about 47,000 clones, roughly 80% of which are singletons. Specimen: peripheral blood. V usage is TRBV5-1 and J usage is TRBJ2-3, with 9 bases identical to TRBD2. The clonotype was recovered from a man in his 60s with active COVID-19. CDR3 loop: CASSFERGATDTQYF. DNA for the CDR3: TGCGCCAGCAGCTTTGAGCGGGGGGCAACAGATACGCAGTATTTT.